One and the same sample provided the 13 T cell receptor beta chains below, sequenced in a study of radiation and T cells in renal cell carcinoma. Sample time point: baseline pretreatment blood. The treatment: 15 Gy SBRT to primary tumor, nephrectomy 4 weeks later. The method was immunoSEQ multiplex PCR; TCRdb's version includes in-frame clones alone and lacks a portion of them. The sample has about 95,000 clones; 75% to 90% are singletons. This sample comprised blood, obtained from a patient whose treatment included radiotherapy and nephrectomy. All receptors derive from a man aged 50 to 59 with renal cell carcinoma.

The V call is TRBV5-1, the J call TRBJ2-2; D gene uncertain. With 4 bases removed from V and 7 bases from J, the gap between germline ends came to 11 bases. This CDR3 spans 13 amino acids. Per the germline V gene, CDR1 is SGHRS and CDR2 is YFSETQ. CDR3 amino acids: CASSPTLGGELFF. The DNA of the CDR3 is TGCGCCAGCAGCCCTACTCTGGGCGGGGAGCTGTTTTTT.

The J gene is TRBJ2-5, the V gene TRBV18; D call uncertain. The CDR3 totals 13 residues. Germline loops: CDR1 KGHSH, CDR2 LQKENI. V was trimmed by 3 bases and J by 3 bases, leaving 8 bases between them. CDR3 bases: TGTGCCAGCTCACCTAACGACGAAGAGACCCAGTACTTC. Protein: CASSPNDEETQYF.

For the CDR3, the DNA is TGTGCCAGCAGACAAACCCAGGGGGCAGGCCAGCCCCAGCATTTT. Translation: CASRQTQGAGQPQHF. This chain uses TRBV6-5 with TRBJ1-5; 8 nucleotides line up with TRBD1. Losses at the gene ends were 6 bases for V and 7 bases for J; bases not matched to a gene: 11. The CDR3 runs to 15 residues. Germline V gene sequence: CDR1 MNHEY, CDR2 SVGAGI.

This clone was seen once. At one of its ends the junction is not consistent with the germline gene, which may arise from a read error. The rearrangement uses TRBV7-7 and TRBJ2-5; D unresolved. Germline CDR1 is SSHAT and CDR2 is FNYEAQ (reference sequence). The CDR3 consists of 14 residues. The CDR3 sequence: CASSPSWGQETQYF. CDR3 DNA: TGTGCTAGCAGCCCTAGTTGGGGCCAAGAGACCCAGTACTTC.

The rearrangement joins TRBV7-9 to TRBJ2-2, with D perhaps matching TRBD2 (5 bases). V was shortened by 2 bases and J by 0 bases, with 10 bases between the two germline ends. The CDR3 totals 16 residues. Germline values: CDR1 SEHNR, CDR2 FQNEAQ (reference sequence). CDR3 in DNA: TGTGCCAGCAGCTTACTGACTAACCCGAACACCGGGGAGCTGTTTTTT. It is translated as CASSLLTNPNTGELFF.

This clone showed up just a few times. This sequence joins TRBV7-9 and TRBJ2-7, with TRBD2 matching 8 bases. V trimming: 5 bases; J trimming: 3 bases; junction bases outside the gene matches: 21. This CDR3 comprises 19 residues. Germline V gives CDR1 SEHNR, CDR2 FQNEAQ (reference sequence). The CDR3 here is CASSTDTPRGENTFYEQYF. The CDR3 DNA reads TGTGCCAGCAGCACCGATACTCCGCGGGGGGAAAACACTTTCTACGAGCAGTACTTC.

The V gene is TRBV2, the J gene TRBJ2-1; 7 bases match TRBD2. Germline values: CDR1 SNHLY, CDR2 FYNNEI. J lost 6 bases, V lost 6 bases, and 5 bases had no gene match. The CDR3 spans 13 residues. Written as DNA, the CDR3 is TGTGCCAGCAGCGGGGACTACCTCAATGAGCAGTTCTTC. Residues: CASSGDYLNEQFF.

This chain uses TRBV27 with TRBJ2-3; maybe TRBD2 (5 bases). Germline CDR1 is MNHEY and CDR2 is SMNVEV (reference sequence). Trimming left V 1 base short and J 2 bases short, with 16 bases between. The CDR3 covers 17 residues. CDR3 bases: TGTGCCAGCAGTTTATTCGGGATCAGCGGTAACACAGATACGCAGTATTTT. Translated: CASSLFGISGNTDTQYF.

The chain joins TRBV7-9 to TRBJ1-6; 7 nucleotides line up with TRBD1. V lost 3 bases, J lost 9 bases, and 8 bases stayed unmatched. The CDR3 has 15 amino acids. Germline CDR1 and CDR2: SEHNR and FQNEAQ (reference sequence). The CDR3 spells CASSLARGQGSPLHF. The CDR3 DNA reads TGTGCCAGCAGCTTGGCAAGGGGGCAGGGTTCACCCCTCCACTTT. Looking up the rest from reference TRBV7-9 and TRBJ1-6 gives the full variable domain: DTGVSQNPRHKITKRGQNVTFRCDPISEHNRLYWYRQTLGQGPEFLTYFQNEAQLEKSRLLSDRFSAERPKGSFSTLEIQRTEQGDSAMYLCASSLARGQGSPLHFGNGTRLTVT.

The chain has TRBV10-3 and TRBJ2-3, with D tentatively TRBD1 (5 bases). Trimming took off 8 bases at V and 0 bases at J, with 15 bases between the two ends. CDR1 and CDR2 (germline): ENHRY, SYGVKD. The length of the CDR3 is 15 residues. The CDR3 bases are TGTGCCATCTCCGGGCCTAGGGGTAGCACAGATACGCAGTATTTT. This codes for CAISGPRGSTDTQYF.

The V and J genes are TRBV28 and TRBJ1-1; TRBD1 aligns across 9 bases. The trim removed 6 bases at V and 3 bases at J, leaving 5 bases unmatched. CDR3 size: 14 residues. Germline V CDR1 and CDR2: MDHEN, SYDVKM. The CDR3 DNA reads as TGTGCCAGCAGCCTTAGGACAGGGGACACTGAAGCTTTCTTT. Protein: CASSLRTGDTEAFF.

The rearrangement links TRBV30 to TRBJ2-1, with TRBD2 matching over 7 bases. Looked up from germline, CDR1 is GTSNPN and CDR2 is SVGIG (reference sequence). CDR3 length: 13 amino acids. Trimming removed 2 bases from V and 5 bases from J; junction bases left unmatched: 3. The CDR3 spells CAWSSLADNEQFF. In DNA, the CDR3 is TGTGCCTGGAGTTCTCTAGCGGACAATGAGCAGTTCTTC. Full variable domain (remainder filled in from reference TRBV30 and TRBJ2-1): SQTIHQWPATLVQPVGSPLSLECTVEGTSNPNLYWYRQAAGRGLQLLFYSVGIGQISSEVPQNLSASRPQDRQFILSSKKLLLSDSGFYLCAWSSLADNEQFFGPGTRLTVL.

V is TRBV6-1 and J is TRBJ1-4; D is uncertain. Germline V gene sequence: CDR1 MNHNS, CDR2 SASEGT. Deletions cut 11 bases from V and 0 bases from J, with 10 bases between. The CDR3 totals 13 residues. DNA of the CDR3: TGTGCCTCCGCGGTGTCAACTAATGAAAAACTGTTTTTT. Translation gives CASAVSTNEKLFF.